This is a list of T cell receptor beta chains from one sample in a study of cytomegalovirus exposure and HLA in healthy donors. Clones were read by immunoSEQ multiplex PCR, and TCRdb kept only the in-frame ones, dropping some. The sample includes some 180,000 clones, roughly 85% of them seen just once. Sequences were obtained from PBMCs. Receptors were obtained from a woman aged 45-65 years in good health and CMV-seronegative. The CDR3 runs from the conserved cysteine through the conserved F or W. The D gene is left open where the match is weak. Where a row states a size, it is once, few, many or the class of an expanded clone; other rows omit it.

J gene: TRBJ2-1; D gene: TRBD1; clone size: NA; V gene: TRBV7-8; CDR3 DNA: TGTGCCAGCAGCCCCGGGACAGGGACCTACAATGAGCAGTTCTTC; CDR3 protein: CASSPGTGTYNEQFF
J gene: TRBJ2-7; D gene: NA; clone size: once; V gene: TRBV7-9; CDR3 DNA: TGTTCCAGCGAAGGGGGGGATGGGAGCTCCTACGAGCAGTACTTC; CDR3 protein: CSSEGGDGSSYEQYF
J gene: TRBJ2-5; D gene: TRBD2; clone size: few; V gene: TRBV4-2; CDR3 DNA: TGTGCCAGCAGCCCCACGGCGGGAGGGCTCCAAGAGACCCAGTACTTC; CDR3 protein: CASSPTAGGLQETQYF
J gene: TRBJ1-3; D gene: TRBD1; clone size: once; V gene: TRBV27; CDR3 DNA: TGTGCCAGCAGTGCCCGACAGGGCCGGGCTGGAAACACCATATATTTT; CDR3 protein: CASSARQGRAGNTIYF
J gene: TRBJ1-1; D gene: TRBD1; clone size: NA; V gene: TRBV7-9; CDR3 DNA: TGTGCCAGCAGCTTAGGGGGACAGGGGGCTAGGAACACTGAAGCTTTCTTT; CDR3 protein: CASSLGGQGARNTEAFF
J gene: TRBJ1-5; D gene: NA; clone size: NA; V gene: TRBV15; CDR3 DNA: TGTGCCACCAGCAGAGAGGAGCTTCTGAGGGAGCCCCAGCATTTT; CDR3 protein: CATSREELLREPQHF
J gene: TRBJ2-1; D gene: NA; clone size: NA; V gene: TRBV27; CDR3 DNA: TGTGCCAGCAGTTTAGAGTCAGGCCTTATGGTAAGCTCCTACAATGAGCAGTTCTTC; CDR3 protein: CASSLESGLMVSSYNEQFF
J gene: TRBJ1-1; D gene: NA; clone size: NA; V gene: TRBV7-9; CDR3 DNA: TGTGCCAGCAGCTTAAATAGAGACACTGAAGCTTTCTTT; CDR3 protein: CASSLNRDTEAFF
J gene: TRBJ2-2; D gene: NA; clone size: NA; V gene: TRBV6-4; CDR3 DNA: TGTGCCAGCAGTGACGCAGGGCTAAGTACCGGGGAGCTGTTTTTT; CDR3 protein: CASSDAGLSTGELFF
J gene: TRBJ2-5; D gene: NA; clone size: NA; V gene: TRBV4-1; CDR3 DNA: TGCGCCAGCAGCCAAGATCATTCGGGGGTTAGGGGTTTAAGAGAGACCCAGTACTTC; CDR3 protein: CASSQDHSGVRGLRETQYF
J gene: TRBJ2-2; D gene: TRBD2; clone size: NA; V gene: TRBV5-8; CDR3 DNA: TGTGCCAGTCCCCCCGAAGGCGGGGGGCCTTCCACCGGGGAGCTGTTTTTT; CDR3 protein: CASPPEGGGPSTGELFF
J gene: TRBJ1-1; D gene: NA; clone size: few; V gene: TRBV10-2; CDR3 DNA: TGCGCCAGCCGGGGGGGAGCTGAAGCTTTCTTT; CDR3 protein: CASRGGAEAFF
J gene: TRBJ1-4; D gene: NA; clone size: NA; V gene: TRBV7-9; CDR3 DNA: TGTGCCAGCAGCCCGCTTCAGGCAGGGCTCAATGAAAAACTGTTTTTT; CDR3 protein: CASSPLQAGLNEKLFF
J gene: TRBJ2-4; D gene: TRBD1; clone size: NA; V gene: TRBV9; CDR3 DNA: TGTGCCAGCAGCGTCCGGGACAGGGCGGGCATTCAGTACTTC; CDR3 protein: CASSVRDRAGIQYF
J gene: TRBJ1-1; D gene: TRBD1; clone size: NA; V gene: TRBV5-1; CDR3 DNA: TGCGCCAGCAGCGGCAGGACAGGGGGCACTGAAGCTTTCTTT; CDR3 protein: CASSGRTGGTEAFF
J gene: TRBJ2-5; D gene: NA; clone size: NA; V gene: TRBV7-9; CDR3 DNA: TGTGCCAGCAGCTTAGGGGGCGGGGAGGGGGGTCAAGAGACCCAGTACTTC; CDR3 protein: CASSLGGGEGGQETQYF
J gene: TRBJ2-7; D gene: TRBD1; clone size: NA; V gene: TRBV6-6; CDR3 DNA: TGTGCCAGCAGTTACTCCGACAGGGCCTACGAGCAGTACTTC; CDR3 protein: CASSYSDRAYEQYF
J gene: TRBJ1-3; D gene: TRBD1; clone size: NA; V gene: TRBV5-1; CDR3 DNA: TGCGCCAGCAGCTTGGGGGACAGGACAACCTCTGGAAACACCATATATTTT; CDR3 protein: CASSLGDRTTSGNTIYF